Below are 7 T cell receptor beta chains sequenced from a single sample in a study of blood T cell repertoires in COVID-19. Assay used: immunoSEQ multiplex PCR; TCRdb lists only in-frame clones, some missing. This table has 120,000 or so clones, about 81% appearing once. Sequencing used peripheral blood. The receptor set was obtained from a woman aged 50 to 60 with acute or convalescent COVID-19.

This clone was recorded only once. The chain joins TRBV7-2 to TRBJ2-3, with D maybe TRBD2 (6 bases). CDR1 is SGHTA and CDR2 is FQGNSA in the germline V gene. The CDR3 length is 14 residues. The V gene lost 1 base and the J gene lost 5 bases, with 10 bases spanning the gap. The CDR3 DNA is TGTGCCAGCAGCTTAGGGCCAGCGGGAGATACGCAGTATTTT. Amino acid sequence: CASSLGPAGDTQYF.

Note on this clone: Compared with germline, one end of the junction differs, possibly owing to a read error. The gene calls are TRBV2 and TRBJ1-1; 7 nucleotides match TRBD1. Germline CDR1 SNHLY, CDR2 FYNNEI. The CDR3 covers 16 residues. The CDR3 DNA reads TGTGCCAGCAGGGAGGACAGGCGGCCCCTGAACGCTGAAGCTTTCTTT. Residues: CASREDRRPLNAEAFF.

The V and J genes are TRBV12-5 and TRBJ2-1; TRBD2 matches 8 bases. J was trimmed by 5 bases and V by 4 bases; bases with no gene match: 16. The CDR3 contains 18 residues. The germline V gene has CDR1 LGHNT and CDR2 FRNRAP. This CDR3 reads CASGWYTTGLGIHNEQFF. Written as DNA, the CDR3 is TGTGCTAGTGGTTGGTATACTACGGGACTAGGAATCCACAATGAGCAGTTCTTC.

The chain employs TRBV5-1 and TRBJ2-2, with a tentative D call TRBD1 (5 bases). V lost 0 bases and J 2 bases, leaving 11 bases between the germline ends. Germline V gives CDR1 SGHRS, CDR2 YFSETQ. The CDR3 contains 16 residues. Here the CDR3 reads CASSLELGRNTGELFF. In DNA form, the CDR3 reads TGCGCCAGCAGCTTGGAGTTGGGGCGTAACACCGGGGAGCTGTTTTTT.

CDR3 coding DNA: TGTGCCAGCAGCCAAGTGGGACTGATATCTGGGGCCAACGTCCTGACTTTC. This translates into CASSQVGLISGANVLTF. J is TRBJ2-6 and V is TRBV3-1 (or the pseudogene TRBV3-2), with TRBD2 as a possible D gene (6 bases). Germline loops: CDR1 LGHDT, CDR2 YNNKEL (reference sequence). The CDR3 contains 17 residues. V shed 1 base and J shed 1 base, with 11 bases lying between them.

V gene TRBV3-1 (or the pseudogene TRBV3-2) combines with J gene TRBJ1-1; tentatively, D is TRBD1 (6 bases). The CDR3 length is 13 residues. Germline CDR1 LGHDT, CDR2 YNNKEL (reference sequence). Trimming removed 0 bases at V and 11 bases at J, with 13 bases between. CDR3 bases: TGTGCCAGCAGCCAAGATTATTACAGGGACGCTTTCTTT. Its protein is CASSQDYYRDAFF.

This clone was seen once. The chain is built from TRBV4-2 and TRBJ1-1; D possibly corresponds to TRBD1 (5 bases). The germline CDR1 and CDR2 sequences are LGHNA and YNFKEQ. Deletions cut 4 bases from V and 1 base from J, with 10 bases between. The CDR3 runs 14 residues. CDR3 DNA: TGTGCCAGCAGCCTGGGGCAGGCGAACACTGAAGCTTTCTTT. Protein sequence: CASSLGQANTEAFF.